This T cell receptor beta chain was found in a study of neurological immune-mediated disorders. The team produced cDNA through 5'RACE using 10-nucleotide random UMIs. Each CDR3 protein is one row after TCRdb ran MiXCR on the 5' RACE reads. The sample yields roughly 100,000 distinct CDR3 sequences, less than 14% seen once. V lost 5 bases and J 5 bases, leaving 9 bases between the germline ends. The CDR3 has 12 residues. The germline CDR1 and CDR2 sequences are DFQATT and SNEGSKA (reference sequence). This sample's time point: longitudinal time-point 3. The unsorted libraries originated from 2 million PBMCs that had been stored at -80 C. This clonotype has ten or more counts.

The origin of this receptor is a female donor with HTLV-1-associated myelopathy (HAM/TSP). This chain links TRBV20-1 with TRBJ2-2; the D gene is possibly TRBD1 (6 bases). The sequenced sample was PBMCs. CDR3 nucleotide sequence: TGCAGTGCTTCGAGGGGGACCGGGGAGCTGTTTTTT. This sequence encodes CSASRGTGELFF.